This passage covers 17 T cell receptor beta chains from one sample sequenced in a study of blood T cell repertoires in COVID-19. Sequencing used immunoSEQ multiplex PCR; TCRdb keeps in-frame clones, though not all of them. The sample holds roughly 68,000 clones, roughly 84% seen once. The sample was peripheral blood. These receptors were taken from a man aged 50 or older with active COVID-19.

In DNA form, the CDR3 reads TGTGCCAGCAGCTTAGATCGGCTAGCGGGAGAGACGCAGTATTTT. Protein sequence: CASSLDRLAGETQYF. The chain joins TRBV7-3 to TRBJ2-3; 10 nucleotides match TRBD2. The CDR3 is 15 residues long. The ends lost 2 bases at V and 9 bases at J; junction bases unmatched: 8. Germline values: CDR1 SGHTA, CDR2 FQGTGA.

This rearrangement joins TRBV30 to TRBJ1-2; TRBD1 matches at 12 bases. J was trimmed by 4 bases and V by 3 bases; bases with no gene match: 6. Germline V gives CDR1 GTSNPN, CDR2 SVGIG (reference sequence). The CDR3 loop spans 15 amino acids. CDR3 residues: CAWRLGTGGLYGYTF. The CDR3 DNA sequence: TGTGCCTGGAGGCTCGGGACAGGGGGCCTCTATGGCTACACCTTC.

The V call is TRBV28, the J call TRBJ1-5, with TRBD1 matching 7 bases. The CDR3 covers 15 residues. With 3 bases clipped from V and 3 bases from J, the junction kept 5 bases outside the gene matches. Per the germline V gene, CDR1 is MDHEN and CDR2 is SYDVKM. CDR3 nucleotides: TGTGCCAGCAGTTTCACACAGGGGTACAATCAGCCCCAGCATTTT. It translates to CASSFTQGYNQPQHF.

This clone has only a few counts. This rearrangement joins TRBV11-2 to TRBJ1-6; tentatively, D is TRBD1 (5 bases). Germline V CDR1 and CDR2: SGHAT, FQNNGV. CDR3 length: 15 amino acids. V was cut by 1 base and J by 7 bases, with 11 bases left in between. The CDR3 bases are TGTGCCAGCAGCTTAGTAGGGCGGGGGAATTCACCCCTCCACTTT. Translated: CASSLVGRGNSPLHF.

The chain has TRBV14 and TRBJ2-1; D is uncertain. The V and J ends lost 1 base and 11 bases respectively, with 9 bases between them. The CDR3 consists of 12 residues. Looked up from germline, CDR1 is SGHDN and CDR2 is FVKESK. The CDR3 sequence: CASSQGALQQFF. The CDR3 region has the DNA TGTGCCAGCAGCCAAGGGGCGCTCCAGCAGTTCTTC.

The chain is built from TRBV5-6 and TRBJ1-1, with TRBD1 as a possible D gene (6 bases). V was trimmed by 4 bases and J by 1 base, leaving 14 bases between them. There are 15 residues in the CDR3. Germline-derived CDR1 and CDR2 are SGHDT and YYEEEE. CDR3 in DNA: TGTGCCAGCAGCCGCAGGGGCCGTGAGAACACTGAAGCTTTCTTT. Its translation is CASSRRGRENTEAFF.

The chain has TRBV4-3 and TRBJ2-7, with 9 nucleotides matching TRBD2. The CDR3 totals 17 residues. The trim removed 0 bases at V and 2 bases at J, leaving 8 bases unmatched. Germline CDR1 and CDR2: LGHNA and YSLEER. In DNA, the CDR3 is TGCGCCAGCAGCCAAGAGGGGATGAGCGGGGGGACCTACGAGCAGTACTTC. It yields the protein CASSQEGMSGGTYEQYF.

The CDR3 spells CASSQTSGRGTDTQYF. Here the CDR3 DNA reads TGTGCCAGCAGCCAGACTAGCGGGAGGGGTACAGATACGCAGTATTTT. This chain uses TRBV4-2 with TRBJ2-3, with 14 nucleotides matching TRBD2. CDR1 is LGHNA, CDR2 YNFKEQ, per germline. Trimming took 3 bases from V and 3 from J; bases not matched to a gene: 2. CDR3 length: 16 amino acids.

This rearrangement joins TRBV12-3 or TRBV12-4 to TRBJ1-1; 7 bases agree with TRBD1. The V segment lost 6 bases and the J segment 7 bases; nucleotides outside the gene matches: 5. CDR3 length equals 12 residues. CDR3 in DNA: TGTGCCAGCAGATTAAACAGGGGTGAAGCTTTCTTT. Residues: CASRLNRGEAFF.

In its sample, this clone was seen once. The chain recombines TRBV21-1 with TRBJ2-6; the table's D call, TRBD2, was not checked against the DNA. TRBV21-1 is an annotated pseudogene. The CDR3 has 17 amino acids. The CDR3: CASSGGNPLSGANVLTF. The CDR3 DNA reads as TGTGCCAGCAGCGGAGGAAATCCCCTCTCTGGGGCCAACGTCCTGACTTTC.

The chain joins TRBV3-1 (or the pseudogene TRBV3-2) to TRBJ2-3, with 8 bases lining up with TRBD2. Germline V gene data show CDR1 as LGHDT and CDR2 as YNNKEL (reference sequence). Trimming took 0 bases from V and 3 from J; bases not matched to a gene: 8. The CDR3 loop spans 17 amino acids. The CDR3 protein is CASSQDSREGGTDTQYF. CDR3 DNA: TGTGCCAGCAGCCAAGACTCCCGGGAGGGGGGGACAGATACGCAGTATTTT.

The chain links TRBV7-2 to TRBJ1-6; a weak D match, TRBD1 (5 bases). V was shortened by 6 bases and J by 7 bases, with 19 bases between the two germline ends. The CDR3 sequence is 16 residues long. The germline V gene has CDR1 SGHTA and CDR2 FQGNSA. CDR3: CASSLTAPGLNSPLHF. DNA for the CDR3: TGTGCCAGCAGTCTAACGGCCCCAGGGTTGAATTCACCCCTCCACTTT.

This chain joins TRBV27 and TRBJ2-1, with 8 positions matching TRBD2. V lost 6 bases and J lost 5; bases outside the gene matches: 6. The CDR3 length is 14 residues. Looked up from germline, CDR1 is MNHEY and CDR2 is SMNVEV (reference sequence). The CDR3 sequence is CASRGLGKNNEQFF. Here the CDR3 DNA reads TGTGCCAGCAGGGGACTAGGGAAAAACAATGAGCAGTTCTTC.

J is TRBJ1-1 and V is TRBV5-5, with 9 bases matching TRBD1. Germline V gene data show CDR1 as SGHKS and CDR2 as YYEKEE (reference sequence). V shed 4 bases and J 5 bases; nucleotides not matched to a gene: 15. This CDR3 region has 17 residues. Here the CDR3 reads CASSPRQGGQPYTEAFF. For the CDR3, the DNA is TGTGCCAGCAGCCCTAGACAGGGGGGCCAACCGTATACTGAAGCTTTCTTT. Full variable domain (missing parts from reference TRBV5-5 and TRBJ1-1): DAGVTQSPTHLIKTRGQQVTLRCSPISGHKSVSWYQQVLGQGPQFIFQYYEKEERGRGNFPDRFSARQFPNYSSELNVNALLLGDSALYLCASSPRQGGQPYTEAFFGQGTRLTVV.

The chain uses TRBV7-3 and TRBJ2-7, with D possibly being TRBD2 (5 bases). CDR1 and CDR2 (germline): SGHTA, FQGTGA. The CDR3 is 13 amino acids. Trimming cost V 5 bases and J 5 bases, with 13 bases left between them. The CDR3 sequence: CASSPPSSDEQYF. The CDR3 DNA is TGTGCCAGCAGCCCACCTAGCTCGGACGAGCAGTACTTC.

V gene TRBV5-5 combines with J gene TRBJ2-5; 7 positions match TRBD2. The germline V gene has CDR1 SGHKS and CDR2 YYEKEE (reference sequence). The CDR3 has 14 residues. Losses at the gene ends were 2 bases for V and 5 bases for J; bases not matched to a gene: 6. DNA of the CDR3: TGTGCCAGCAGCTTCACGGTGGGGGGGGAGACCCAGTACTTC. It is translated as CASSFTVGGETQYF.

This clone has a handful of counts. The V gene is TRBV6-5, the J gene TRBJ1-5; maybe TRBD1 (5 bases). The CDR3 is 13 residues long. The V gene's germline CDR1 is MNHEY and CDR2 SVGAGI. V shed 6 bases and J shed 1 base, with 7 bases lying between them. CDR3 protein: CASRGLSNQPQHF. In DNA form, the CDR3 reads TGTGCCAGCAGGGGGCTCAGCAATCAGCCCCAGCATTTT.